The T cell receptor beta chain described here comes from a study of T-cell memory formation after mild COVID-19. The study, taken as a whole, reports: Still unconfirmed is whether the second-wave clones peaking on day 37 recognized SARS-CoV-2.

TCRdb itself ran the 5' RACE reads through MiXCR, one entry per CDR3 protein. This table has just under 350,000 distinct CDR3 sequences, 10% to 15% appearing once. Remarks on this clonotype: Its antigen is undetermined.

This CDR3 region has 15 residues. With 0 bases clipped from V and 6 bases from J, the junction kept 5 bases outside the gene matches. Germline CDR1 reads SGDLS; CDR2 reads YYNGEE. What was sequenced was PBMCs or a T cell subset sorted from them (not recorded which). The TCR comes from a man aged 18 to 35 who had mild COVID-19 (a few samples of this study predate the infection). Cell type and time point are not known. The gene calls are TRBV9 and TRBJ1-5; 8 nucleotides match TRBD1. CDR3 sequence: CASSVGTGFGQPQHF. The CDR3 DNA follows: TGTGCCAGCAGCGTAGGGACAGGGTTTGGTCAGCCCCAGCATTTT.